The 2 T cell receptor beta chains given below trace back to one sample, sequenced in a study of patients and donors after allogeneic stem cell transplantation. MiXCR, applied by TCRdb to the RT-PCR reads, yields one record per CDR3 protein. The sample carries roughly 880,000 distinct CDR3 sequences, over 15% recorded once. The sample consisted of blood, either unsorted or a sorted T cell fraction (not recorded which). These receptors originate from a human donor who was either an allogeneic HSCT recipient or a stem cell or donor lymphocyte infusion donor (not recorded which). It is not recorded whose cells these are; they may come from a transplant donor.

This clonotype was observed a handful of times. One end of the junction varies from germline; a read error may be responsible. The rearrangement links TRBV5-1 to TRBJ2-5; D is unclear. The CDR3 spans 16 residues. Germline CDR1 reads SGHRS; CDR2 reads YFSETQ. CDR3 in amino acids: CASSLGRIPRQDTQYF. The DNA of the CDR3 is TGCGCCAGCAGCTTGGGTCGGATACCCCGGCAAGACACCCAGTACTTC.

V is TRBV20-1 and J is TRBJ2-3; D perhaps matches TRBD2 (6 bases). CDR1 is DFQATT, CDR2 SNEGSKA, per germline (reference sequence). CDR3 length: 13 amino acids. CDR3 amino acids: CRPSAGSTDTQYF. The DNA for the CDR3 is TGCAGGCCTTCGGCGGGAAGCACAGATACGCAGTATTTT.